This entry concerns a single T cell receptor (beta chain). The antigen remains undetermined. This entry comes from a study of identical twins. J gave up 15 bases and V 5 bases, and 14 bases lay outside the gene matches. Germline values: CDR1 SGHVS, CDR2 FQNEAQ. The CDR3 sequence is 15 residues long. The authors used template switching to add a universal primer site and gave cDNA unique molecular identifiers. TCRdb analysed the 5' RACE reads with MiXCR anew, one entry per CDR3 protein. The sample gives approximately 490,000 distinct CDR3 sequences, around 20% of which show up once; around 0.48% is in the top ten. Study-wide points: Fewer insertions marked abundant cord blood beta clonotypes; young adult naive trended weakly, memory not at all. There is a chance that invariant MAIT and iNKT cells partially muddied zero-insertion analyses. Cross-sectional statistics, not tracking of the same donors, supported the conclusions.

The data also belong to a second study, concerning yellow fever vaccine responses in identical twins.

J is TRBJ2-1 and V is TRBV7-8, with TRBD2 matching over 12 bases. The receptor was derived from a woman between 18 and 30 years old in good health. Sequencing was done on a sample of CD4+ T cells sorted from blood. CDR3 sequence: CASSHKPLAGGSWFF. CDR3 sequence (DNA): TGTGCCAGCAGCCACAAACCACTAGCGGGAGGTTCTTGGTTCTTC.